This entry lists 25 T cell receptor beta chains sequenced from one sample in a study of T cell responses to AZD1222 COVID-19 vaccine. This table comes from immunoSEQ multiplex PCR, and its TCRdb copy is limited to in-frame clones, with some not included. The sample includes more than 95,000 clones, approximately 89% of them seen just once. The sample in question was peripheral blood, obtained 28 days after the second AZD1222 dose. The receptor set was obtained from an adult who received the AZD1222 COVID-19 vaccine.

The chain is built from TRBV6-5 and TRBJ2-7; TRBD2 matches at 8 bases. V lost 7 bases and J lost 4; bases outside the gene matches: 12. Germline assignment: CDR1 MNHEY and CDR2 SVGAGI. This CDR3 has 15 amino acids. The CDR3 sequence: CASTEKAGGRYEQYF. In DNA form, the CDR3 reads TGTGCCAGCACCGAGAAGGCGGGGGGTCGGTACGAGCAGTACTTC.

V and J are TRBV30 and TRBJ2-2; D is undetermined. V was shortened by 2 bases and J by 7 bases, with 14 bases between the two germline ends. Germline-derived CDR1 and CDR2 are GTSNPN and SVGIG (reference sequence). The CDR3 has 14 amino acids. CDR3 sequence reads: CAWSSGSHHGELFF. DNA for the CDR3: TGTGCCTGGAGTTCGGGCAGTCATCACGGGGAGCTGTTTTTT.

The chain combines TRBV24-1 with TRBJ1-4; tentatively, D is TRBD1 (6 bases). The length of the CDR3 is 16 residues. V lost 5 bases and J lost 0, with 12 bases in between. CDR1 is KGHDR and CDR2 is SFDVKD in the germline V gene. This chain's CDR3 is CATSGGQAATNEKLFF. CDR3 nucleotide sequence: TGTGCCACCAGTGGGGGGCAGGCTGCAACTAATGAAAAACTGTTTTTT.

V and J are TRBV3-1 (or the pseudogene TRBV3-2) and TRBJ2-5; D gene ambiguous. This CDR3 spans 12 amino acids. Germline V gene data show CDR1 as LGHDT and CDR2 as YNNKEL (reference sequence). V gave up 4 bases and J gave up 5 bases, with 8 bases separating them. The CDR3 sequence is CASSPRVETQYF. CDR3 sequence (DNA): TGTGCCAGCAGCCCTCGAGTGGAGACCCAGTACTTC.

The chain carries TRBV9 and TRBJ1-3; D is uncertain. Trimming left V 3 bases short and J 0 bases short, with 4 bases between. The CDR3 loop spans 13 amino acids. CDR1 SGDLS and CDR2 YYNGEE come from the germline V gene. CDR3 DNA: TGTGCCAGCAGCGCTCCCTCTGGAAACACCATATATTTT. This sequence encodes CASSAPSGNTIYF.

The chain links TRBV7-8 to TRBJ1-1, with 9 bases matching TRBD1. Per the germline V gene, CDR1 is SGHVS and CDR2 is FQNEAQ. V was pared by 5 bases and J by 3 bases, with 4 bases of the junction left unmatched. The CDR3 spans 14 residues. CDR3 sequence: CASSAQGAHTEAFF. Written as DNA, the CDR3 is TGTGCCAGCAGCGCACAGGGGGCGCACACTGAAGCTTTCTTT.

The chain combines TRBV27 with TRBJ2-3; 10 positions match TRBD1. J lost 4 bases, V lost 2 bases, and 6 bases had no gene match. The CDR3 sequence is 16 residues long. The V gene's germline CDR1 is MNHEY and CDR2 SMNVEV (reference sequence). As DNA, the CDR3 is TGTGCCAGCAGTTTACCCGACAGGGGGCGGGCAGATACGCAGTATTTT. This translates into CASSLPDRGRADTQYF.

Details on this clone: Additional DNA sequences in this sample encode the identical CDR3. The chain couples TRBV6-2 or TRBV6-3 to TRBJ1-5; no firm D call. The CDR3 sequence is 12 residues long. Trimming pared 3 bases from V and 6 bases from J, leaving 6 bases between. Germline CDR1 is MNHEY and CDR2 is SVGEGT. The CDR3 DNA follows: TGTGCCAGCAGTTATATCGGTCAGCCCCAGCATTTT. It yields the protein CASSYIGQPQHF.

The rearrangement links TRBV4-2 to TRBJ1-1; TRBD1 is a possible D gene (5 bases). V lost 4 bases, J lost 7 bases, and 10 bases lay in between. The CDR3 length is 12 residues. Per the germline V gene, CDR1 is LGHNA and CDR2 is YNFKEQ. Here the CDR3 reads CASSRTTGEAFF. CDR3 in DNA: TGTGCCAGCAGCCGGACTACAGGTGAAGCTTTCTTT.

There are a few counts of this clone. At one boundary the junction diverges from the germline segment, which might be a read error. The V gene is TRBV11-3, the J gene TRBJ2-7; TRBD1 might be the D (6 bases). The CDR3 extends over 8 amino acids. Germline V gene data show CDR1 as SGHNT and CDR2 as YENEEA. CDR3 amino acids: CASSTQGF. The DNA for the CDR3 is TGTGCCAGCAGCACCCAGGGGTTC.

The CDR3 DNA sequence: TGTGCCAGCAGAAACGACAGGGGAATAAATGAAAAACTGTTTTTT. Its translation: CASRNDRGINEKLFF. The genes are TRBV6-5 and TRBJ1-4; 8 bases are shared with TRBD1. Germline V gene sequence: CDR1 MNHEY, CDR2 SVGAGI. There are 15 residues in the CDR3. V dropped 6 bases and J dropped 5; count of bases not matched to a gene: 8.

The chain joins TRBV5-1 to TRBJ1-1; the D is unclear. V lost 3 bases to trimming and J lost 5 bases, with 14 bases between them. CDR1 and CDR2 (germline): SGHRS, YFSETQ. This CDR3 contains 14 residues. As DNA, the CDR3 is TGCGCCAGCAGCTGGATGGATCTTCGGACTGAAGCTTTCTTT. This sequence encodes CASSWMDLRTEAFF.

The rearrangement links TRBV6-4 to TRBJ1-6; D is unresolved. The CDR3 has 15 amino acids. Germline lookup yields CDR1 MRHNA and CDR2 SNTAGT. V lost 0 bases and J 7 bases, leaving 10 bases between the germline ends. CDR3 protein: CASSDSGTANSPLHF. For the CDR3, the DNA is TGTGCCAGCAGTGACTCGGGAACAGCAAATTCACCCCTCCACTTT.

This CDR3 is CASSHLPVWVNSPLHF. The CDR3 DNA reads TGTGCCAGCAGCCACCTGCCGGTATGGGTGAATTCACCCCTCCACTTT. This chain links TRBV5-4 with TRBJ1-6; D not resolved. The V gene's germline CDR1 is SGHNT and CDR2 YYREEE (reference sequence). CDR3 length: 16 residues. V was shortened by 4 bases and J by 7 bases, with 18 bases between the two germline ends.

This chain links TRBV5-1 with TRBJ2-3; D might be TRBD2 (6 bases). Germline V gives CDR1 SGHRS, CDR2 YFSETQ. The CDR3 has 14 residues. With 6 bases removed from V and 8 bases from J, the gap between germline ends came to 19 bases. The CDR3 DNA is TGCGCCAGCAATGCCGGGAAACCCGGGGGTACGCAGTATTTT. It codes for CASNAGKPGGTQYF.

The chain employs TRBV7-9 and TRBJ1-1; maybe TRBD1 (5 bases). Between the trimmed V and J ends, which lost 1 base and 0 bases, there was a span of 9 bases. The CDR3 has 15 amino acids. Per the germline V gene, CDR1 is SEHNR and CDR2 is FQNEAQ (reference sequence). The CDR3 reads CASSLDGGMNTEAFF. For the CDR3, the DNA is TGTGCCAGCAGCTTAGATGGGGGTATGAACACTGAAGCTTTCTTT.

This chain uses TRBV7-2 with TRBJ1-2, with 8 bases aligning to TRBD1. This CDR3 region has 14 residues. Germline V gene sequence: CDR1 SGHTA, CDR2 FQGNSA. V trimming: 3 bases; J trimming: 7 bases; junction bases outside the gene matches: 7. The CDR3 coding sequence is TGTGCCAGCAGCTTGGGACAGGCGGCGGTTGGCTACACCTTC. Its protein is CASSLGQAAVGYTF.

V gene TRBV6-5 combines with J gene TRBJ2-5, with 8 bases matching TRBD2. The V and J ends lost 6 bases and 4 bases, in that order; junction bases with no gene match: 7. The CDR3 consists of 14 residues. CDR1 MNHEY and CDR2 SVGAGI come from the germline V gene. The CDR3 region is CASRPGLVVETQYF. The CDR3 DNA follows: TGTGCCAGCAGACCGGGACTAGTGGTAGAGACCCAGTACTTC.

The V and J genes are TRBV5-1 and TRBJ1-1; 8 nucleotides align to TRBD1. With 5 bases clipped from V and 4 bases from J, the junction kept 7 bases outside the gene matches. Germline V CDR1 and CDR2: SGHRS, YFSETQ. The CDR3 runs to 14 residues. CDR3 loop: CASRATGVGTEAFF. CDR3 bases: TGCGCCAGCAGGGCGACAGGGGTCGGCACTGAAGCTTTCTTT. Variable domain in full (rest from reference TRBV5-1 and TRBJ1-1): KAGVTQTPRYLIKTRGQQVTLSCSPISGHRSVSWYQQTPGQGLQFLFEYFSETQRNKGNFPGRFSGRQFSNSRSEMNVSTLELGDSALYLCASRATGVGTEAFFGQGTRLTVV.

J is TRBJ1-3 and V is TRBV30; D is unclear. Germline CDR1 and CDR2: GTSNPN and SVGIG (reference sequence). The V end was cut by 0 bases, the J end by 9 bases, with 9 bases between. The CDR3 has 12 amino acids. The CDR3 spells CAWSVLAGTIYF. CDR3 coding DNA: TGTGCCTGGAGTGTACTCGCGGGCACCATATATTTT.

This clone turned up a few times. V is TRBV5-6 and J is TRBJ1-2; D is ambiguous. The ends were cut back, 0 bases at V and 8 bases at J, with 5 bases in the middle. The germline V gene has CDR1 SGHDT and CDR2 YYEEEE. There are 11 residues in the CDR3. The CDR3 DNA follows: TGTGCCAGCAGCTTGGTGGGAGGCTACACCTTC. It codes for CASSLVGGYTF.

Written as DNA, the CDR3 is TGTGCCAGCAGTTTACAGGGGACGGGGGAGCAGTACTTC. Translation: CASSLQGTGEQYF. The J gene is TRBJ2-7, the V gene TRBV6-5, with 7 bases lining up with TRBD1. The ends lost 4 bases at V and 7 bases at J; junction bases unmatched: 7. The CDR3 sequence is 13 residues long. Germline CDR1 and CDR2: MNHEY and SVGAGI.

This clone occurred once. The rearrangement joins TRBV18 to TRBJ1-1; D is unclear. Per germline, CDR1 KGHSH and CDR2 LQKENI. This CDR3 spans 16 amino acids. V was clipped by 3 bases and J by 0 bases, with 14 bases between them. CDR3 DNA sequence: TGTGCCAGCTCACCGCCATCGGGGAGTCTGAACACTGAAGCTTTCTTT. Protein product: CASSPPSGSLNTEAFF.

The V gene is TRBV2, the J gene TRBJ2-7; D uncertain. CDR3 size: 15 residues. Germline loops: CDR1 SNHLY, CDR2 FYNNEI. The V gene lost 8 bases and the J gene lost 2 bases, with 19 bases spanning the gap. The CDR3 here is CASRDPVDGPYEQYF. CDR3 coding DNA: TGTGCCAGCCGCGACCCAGTGGACGGTCCCTACGAGCAGTACTTC.

This clone has ten or more counts. The CDR3 is CASSQSRGGNYGYTF. Here the CDR3 DNA reads TGTGCCAGCAGCCAATCCCGCGGGGGTAACTATGGCTACACCTTC. The chain is built from TRBV16 and TRBJ1-2; a possible D gene is TRBD1 (5 bases). The CDR3 contains 15 residues. Trimming shortened V by 0 bases and J by 1 base, and 9 bases separated the two germline ends. Per germline, CDR1 KGHSY and CDR2 FQNENV.